The 16 T cell receptor beta chains below come from one sample, sequenced in a study of T cells in Graves' hyperthyroidism and ophthalmopathy. RNA transcripts gave rise to amplified TCR beta CDR3 regions. First-round RT-PCR of the TCR CDR3 relied on the HTBI primer set. TCRdb redid the calling of the multiplex PCR reads with MiXCR, one entry per CDR3 protein. Among about 290,000 distinct CDR3 sequences, approximately 18% were seen once, and the ten largest hold about 35%. The sequencing input was blood. These receptors were taken from a man between 45 and 60 years old with Graves' ophthalmopathy.

As regards this clonotype: Sequence at one end of the junction differs from germline and may be a read error. This chain connects TRBV2 to TRBJ2-1; no clear D. From germline, CDR1 is SNHLY and CDR2 FYNNEI. This CDR3 has 13 amino acids. CDR3 loop: CASSEIGYNEQFF. In DNA, the CDR3 is TGTGCTAGCAGTGAGATAGGGTACAATGAGCAGTTCTTC.

This rearrangement joins TRBV7-9 to TRBJ2-7; D gene unclear. The V end was cut by 5 bases, the J end by 1 base, with 9 bases between. The CDR3 has 13 amino acids. Germline V gene lookup returns CDR1 SEHNR and CDR2 FQNEAQ (reference sequence). CDR3 sequence: CASSETPSYEQYF. CDR3 bases: TGTGCCAGCAGCGAGACTCCGTCCTACGAGCAGTACTTC.

This clonotype has ten or more counts. This chain uses TRBV28 with TRBJ1-2; unclear D gene. The CDR3 totals 11 residues. Germline CDR1 MDHEN, CDR2 SYDVKM. The V end was cut by 8 bases, the J end by 7 bases, with 11 bases between. For the CDR3, the DNA is TGTGCCAGCTCCTGGAAGCGTGGCTACACCTTC. Translated: CASSWKRGYTF.

The CDR3 loop reads CASSGGTGLSYNEQFF. DNA for the CDR3: TGTGCCAGTAGTGGGGGGACGGGACTTTCCTACAATGAGCAGTTCTTC. The chain is built from TRBV19 and TRBJ2-1; weak D call: TRBD2 (6 bases). CDR1 is LNHDA and CDR2 is SQIVND in the germline V gene (reference sequence). The CDR3 covers 16 residues. Deletions cut 5 bases from V and 1 base from J, with 15 bases between.

The table lists this clonotype with many counts. CDR3 sequence: CASSEYEGSNQPQHF. The CDR3 bases are TGTGCCAGCAGTGAATATGAGGGGAGCAATCAGCCCCAGCATTTT. The chain links TRBV25-1 to TRBJ1-5, with D possibly being TRBD1 (5 bases). Germline assignment: CDR1 MGHDK and CDR2 SYGVNS. The CDR3 consists of 15 residues. V was pared by 0 bases and J by 1 base, with 7 bases between.

The chain uses TRBV14 and TRBJ1-1, with 7 bases fitting TRBD1. The germline V gene encodes CDR1 SGHDN and CDR2 FVKESK. The CDR3 contains 13 residues. V trimming: 4 bases; J trimming: 8 bases; junction bases outside the gene matches: 7. The CDR3 sequence: CASSRGQRIEAFF. The CDR3 DNA is TGTGCCAGCAGCCGGGGACAGCGGATCGAAGCTTTCTTT.

This rearrangement joins TRBV6-1 to TRBJ2-2; no clear D. The CDR3 extends over 13 amino acids. The germline V gene encodes CDR1 MNHNS and CDR2 SASEGT. The germline V and J ends were trimmed by 8 bases and 4 bases, with 11 bases remaining between them. The CDR3 bases are TGTGCCAGCTTACACGCGGTCACCGGGGAGCTGTTTTTT. This encodes CASLHAVTGELFF.

The V and J genes are TRBV29-1 and TRBJ1-3; D gene ambiguous. V was shortened by 3 bases and J by 3 bases, with 12 bases between the two germline ends. From germline, CDR1 is SQVTM and CDR2 ANQGSEA. The CDR3 has 14 residues. The CDR3 sequence is CSVEAPAGGNTIYF. The CDR3 nucleotides are TGCAGCGTTGAGGCCCCGGCGGGTGGAAACACCATATATTTT.

This sequence joins TRBV10-2 and TRBJ2-3, with D unclear. The V gene's germline CDR1 is WSHSY and CDR2 SAAADI. With 8 bases removed from V and 0 bases from J, the gap between germline ends came to 12 bases. This CDR3 contains 14 residues. CDR3 in amino acids: CASRTTTSTDTQYF. CDR3 in DNA: TGCGCCAGCCGAACTACCACTAGCACAGATACGCAGTATTTT.

J is TRBJ2-6 and V is TRBV13; weak D call: TRBD2 (7 bases). Germline V gene sequence: CDR1 PRHDT, CDR2 FYEKMQ (reference sequence). Deletions cut 2 bases from V and 4 bases from J, with 12 bases between. The CDR3 extends over 16 amino acids. The CDR3 nucleotides read TGTGCCAGCAGCTTAAGGGGGGGGTACGGGGCCAACGTCCTGACTTTC. Protein: CASSLRGGYGANVLTF. The full variable domain, with the rest looked up from reference TRBV13 and TRBJ2-6, is AAGVIQSPRHLIKEKRETATLKCYPIPRHDTVYWYQQGPGQDPQFLISFYEKMQSDKGSIPDRFSAQQFSDYHSELNMSSLELGDSALYFCASSLRGGYGANVLTFGAGSRLTVL.

This clonotype turned up a few times. The genes are TRBV6-1 and TRBJ1-5, with 9 bases identical to TRBD1. V shed 8 bases, J shed 7 bases, and the junction held 6 bases outside the gene matches. CDR3 length: 13 residues. The V gene's germline CDR1 is MNHNS and CDR2 SASEGT. The CDR3 DNA sequence: TGTGCCAGCCGGGAGGGGACAGGGCAGCCCCAGCATTTT. Protein sequence: CASREGTGQPQHF.

This clonotype was counted ten times or more. J is TRBJ1-2 and V is TRBV3-1; 7 bases line up with TRBD1. The germline gives CDR1 LGHDT, CDR2 YNNKEL (reference sequence). The J segment lost 1 base and the V segment lost 4 bases, leaving 6 bases of the junction unmatched. The length of the CDR3 is 15 residues. The CDR3 loop reads CASSPAGQVNYGYTF. CDR3 sequence (DNA): TGTGCCAGCAGCCCAGCAGGACAGGTTAACTATGGCTACACCTTC.

Remarks on this clonotype: The junction does not match germline at one end; this may be a read error. This chain connects TRBV7-9 to TRBJ1-2; weak D call: TRBD1 (5 bases). Germline values: CDR1 SEHNR, CDR2 FQNEAQ (reference sequence). The CDR3 spans 12 residues. The CDR3 DNA follows: TGTGGCAGCAGCCAAACAGGTTATGGCTACACCTTC. Amino acid sequence: CGSSQTGYGYTF.

This clonotype was seen many times. The chain couples TRBV29-1 to TRBJ2-3; D possibly corresponds to TRBD2 (5 bases). CDR1 SQVTM and CDR2 ANQGSEA come from the germline V gene. The CDR3 has 14 residues. Trimming stripped 6 bases from V and 6 bases from J, with 19 bases between. For the CDR3, the DNA is TGCAGCGTGCCCGCCGGGCCCGGCGGGGATACGCAGTATTTT. Residues: CSVPAGPGGDTQYF.

This clonotype has ten or more counts. The chain combines TRBV28 with TRBJ1-1, with D hard to call. Trimming removed 10 bases at V and 4 bases at J, with 16 bases between. Looked up from germline, CDR1 is MDHEN and CDR2 is SYDVKM. The CDR3 covers 13 residues. The DNA of the CDR3 is TGTGCCACAAAAGGTGTGCTGGTCACTGAAGCTTTCTTT. Translating gives CATKGVLVTEAFF. The variable domain in full, completed from reference TRBV28 and TRBJ1-1, reads DVKVTQSSRYLVKRTGEKVFLECVQDMDHENMFWYRQDPGLGLRLIYFSYDVKMKEKGDIPEGYSVSREKKERFSLILESASTNQTSMYLCATKGVLVTEAFFGQGTRLTVV.

This clonotype was seen more than once but under ten times. The V and J genes are TRBV12-3 or TRBV12-4 and TRBJ2-3; 9 bases are a match to TRBD2. Trimming cost V 7 bases and J 4 bases; bases outside gene matches: 6. The length of the CDR3 is 14 residues. As DNA, the CDR3 is TGTGCCAGCATCCGCGGGAGGGGGGCAGATACGCAGTATTTT. As protein: CASIRGRGADTQYF.